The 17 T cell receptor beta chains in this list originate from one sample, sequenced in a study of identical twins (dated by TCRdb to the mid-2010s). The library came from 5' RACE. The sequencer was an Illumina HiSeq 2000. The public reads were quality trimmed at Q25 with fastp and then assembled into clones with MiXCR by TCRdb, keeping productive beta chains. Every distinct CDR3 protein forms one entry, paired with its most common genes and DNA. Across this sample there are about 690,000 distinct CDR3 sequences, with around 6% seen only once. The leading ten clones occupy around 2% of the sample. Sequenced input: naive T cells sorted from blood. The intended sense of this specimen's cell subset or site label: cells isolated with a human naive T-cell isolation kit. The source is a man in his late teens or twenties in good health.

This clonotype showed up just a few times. In DNA form, the CDR3 reads TGCAGCGTTGAAGAACCCCCGGGAAGGGGGCACACCGGGGAGCTGTTTTTT. Amino acids: CSVEEPPGRGHTGELFF. This chain joins TRBV29-1 and TRBJ2-2, with 7 positions matching TRBD1. The length of the CDR3 is 17 residues. The V gene's germline CDR1 is SQVTM and CDR2 ANQGSEA. The V gene end was trimmed by 0 bases and the J gene end by 3 bases; junction bases not matched to a gene: 10.

The CDR3 bases are TGTGCCAGCAGTTACATATCCCGGCAGGACGCCGGGGAGCTGTTTTTT. It translates to CASSYISRQDAGELFF. V usage is TRBV6-5 and J usage is TRBJ2-2; D remains unclear. The CDR3 covers 16 residues. CDR1 and CDR2 from the germline V gene are MNHEY and SVGAGI. Trimming removed 2 bases at V and 6 bases at J, with 16 bases between.

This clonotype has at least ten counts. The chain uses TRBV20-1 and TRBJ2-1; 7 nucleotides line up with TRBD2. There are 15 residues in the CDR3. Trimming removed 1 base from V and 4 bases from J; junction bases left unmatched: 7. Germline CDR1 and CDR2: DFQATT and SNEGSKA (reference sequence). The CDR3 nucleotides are TGCAGTGCTAGAGCGATAGCGGGTCTGTACAATGAGCAGTTCTTC. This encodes CSARAIAGLYNEQFF.

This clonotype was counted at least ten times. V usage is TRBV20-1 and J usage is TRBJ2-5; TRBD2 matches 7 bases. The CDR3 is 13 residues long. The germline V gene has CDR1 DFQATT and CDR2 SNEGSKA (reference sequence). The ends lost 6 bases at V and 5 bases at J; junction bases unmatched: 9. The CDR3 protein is CSATGLFRETQYF. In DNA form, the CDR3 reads TGCAGTGCCACGGGACTATTTCGTGAGACCCAGTACTTC.

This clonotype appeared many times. CDR3 in amino acids: CASSYSTTATGNTEAFF. DNA for the CDR3: TGTGCCAGCAGTTACTCGACGACGGCGACCGGGAACACTGAAGCTTTCTTT. The chain couples TRBV6-5 to TRBJ1-1; D call uncertain. V was clipped by 0 bases and J by 1 base, with 15 bases between them. Germline V lookup: CDR1 MNHEY, CDR2 SVGAGI. This CDR3 is 17 amino acids long.

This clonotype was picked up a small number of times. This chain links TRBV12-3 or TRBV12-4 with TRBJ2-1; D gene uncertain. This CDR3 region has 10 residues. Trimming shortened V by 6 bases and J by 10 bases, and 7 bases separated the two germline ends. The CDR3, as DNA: TGTGCCAGCAGCCGTATCGAGCAGTTCTTC. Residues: CASSRIEQFF.

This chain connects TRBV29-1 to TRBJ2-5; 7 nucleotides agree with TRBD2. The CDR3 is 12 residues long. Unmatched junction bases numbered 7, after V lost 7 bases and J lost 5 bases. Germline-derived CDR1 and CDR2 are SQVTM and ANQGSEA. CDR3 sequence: CSGGGPAETQYF. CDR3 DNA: TGCAGCGGGGGAGGGCCCGCGGAGACCCAGTACTTC.

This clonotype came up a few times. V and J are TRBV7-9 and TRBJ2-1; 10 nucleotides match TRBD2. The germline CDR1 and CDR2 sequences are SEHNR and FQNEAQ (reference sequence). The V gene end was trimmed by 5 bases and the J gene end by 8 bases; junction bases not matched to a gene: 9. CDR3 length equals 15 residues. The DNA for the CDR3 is TGTGCCAGCAGCGTCCTAGCGGGAGAAGCCTATGAGCAGTTCTTC. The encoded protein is CASSVLAGEAYEQFF.

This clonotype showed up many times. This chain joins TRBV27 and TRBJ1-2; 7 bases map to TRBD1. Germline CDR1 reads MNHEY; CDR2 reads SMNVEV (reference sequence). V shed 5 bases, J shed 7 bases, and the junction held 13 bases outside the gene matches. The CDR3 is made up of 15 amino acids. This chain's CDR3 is CASSPLGRGVVGYTF. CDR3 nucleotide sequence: TGTGCCAGCAGTCCCCTCGGCAGGGGGGTAGTTGGCTACACCTTC.

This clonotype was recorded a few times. DNA for the CDR3: TGTGCCAGCAGCTTAGAGGGGGGTAGCGGGCCCTACAATGAGCAGTTCTTC. This encodes CASSLEGGSGPYNEQFF. This chain links TRBV7-8 with TRBJ2-1, with D perhaps TRBD2 (7 bases). V dropped 1 base and J dropped 2 bases, with 15 bases sitting between them. The germline V gene has CDR1 SGHVS and CDR2 FQNEAQ. This CDR3 spans 17 amino acids.

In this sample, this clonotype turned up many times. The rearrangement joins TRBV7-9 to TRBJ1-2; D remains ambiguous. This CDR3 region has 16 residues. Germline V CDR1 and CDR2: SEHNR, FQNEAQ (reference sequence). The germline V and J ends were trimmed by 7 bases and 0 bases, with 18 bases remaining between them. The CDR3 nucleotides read TGTGCCAGCATCGGGCGTCCAGTAGTCTCTAACTATGGCTACACCTTC. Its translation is CASIGRPVVSNYGYTF. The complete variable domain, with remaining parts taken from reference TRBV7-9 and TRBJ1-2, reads DTGVSQNPRHKITKRGQNVTFRCDPISEHNRLYWYRQTLGQGPEFLTYFQNEAQLEKSRLLSDRFSAERPKGSFSTLEIQRTEQGDSAMYLCASIGRPVVSNYGYTFGSGTRLTVV.

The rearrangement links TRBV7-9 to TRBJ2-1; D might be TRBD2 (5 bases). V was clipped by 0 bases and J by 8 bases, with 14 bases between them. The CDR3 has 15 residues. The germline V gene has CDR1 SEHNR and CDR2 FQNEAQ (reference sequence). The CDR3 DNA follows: TGTGCCAGCAGCTTAGCTCGGGGAGTTTCAGATGAGCAGTTCTTC. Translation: CASSLARGVSDEQFF.

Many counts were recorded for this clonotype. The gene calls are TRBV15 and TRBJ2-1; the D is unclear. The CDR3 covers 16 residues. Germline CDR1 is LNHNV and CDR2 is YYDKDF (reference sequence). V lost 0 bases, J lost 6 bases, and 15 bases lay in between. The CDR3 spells CATSRDAWPPGNEQFF. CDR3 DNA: TGTGCCACCAGCAGAGATGCTTGGCCACCAGGCAATGAGCAGTTCTTC.

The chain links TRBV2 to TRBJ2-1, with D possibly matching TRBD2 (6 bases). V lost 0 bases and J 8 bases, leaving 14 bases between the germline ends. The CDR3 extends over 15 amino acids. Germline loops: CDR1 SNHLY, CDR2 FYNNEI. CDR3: CASSEAVRGTHEQFF. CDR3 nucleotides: TGTGCCAGCAGTGAAGCTGTCCGGGGGACCCATGAGCAGTTCTTC.

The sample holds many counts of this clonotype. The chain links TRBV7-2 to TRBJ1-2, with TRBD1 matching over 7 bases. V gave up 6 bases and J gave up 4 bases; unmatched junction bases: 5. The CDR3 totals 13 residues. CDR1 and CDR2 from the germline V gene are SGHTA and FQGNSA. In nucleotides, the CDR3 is TGTGCCAGCAGGAAACCAGGGGGCTATGGCTACACCTTC. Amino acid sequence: CASRKPGGYGYTF.

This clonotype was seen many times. The CDR3 DNA reads as TGCGCCAGCAGCTTGGCCGGAGAGAACACTGAAGCTTTCTTT. This encodes CASSLAGENTEAFF. The chain employs TRBV5-1 and TRBJ1-1; the D is unclear. Germline values: CDR1 SGHRS, CDR2 YFSETQ. This CDR3 comprises 14 residues. Deletions cut 0 bases from V and 1 base from J, with 7 bases between.

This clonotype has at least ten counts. CDR3 in amino acids: CASSQERDSLYEQYV. In DNA form, the CDR3 reads TGTGCCAGCAGCCAAGAGAGGGACAGCCTTTACGAGCAGTACGTC. The chain joins TRBV14 to TRBJ2-7; 7 nucleotides match TRBD1. This CDR3 is 15 amino acids long. Trimming removed 0 bases from V and 4 bases from J; junction bases left unmatched: 6. The germline V gene encodes CDR1 SGHDN and CDR2 FVKESK.